This T cell receptor (beta chain) was captured in a study of blood T cell repertoires in COVID-19. TCRdb keeps only in-frame clones here, not all; method: immunoSEQ multiplex PCR. The top ten hold 1.5% to 2% of the sample, which has fewer than 350,000 clones, about 91% seen once. Germline loops: CDR1 SEHNR, CDR2 FQNEAQ (reference sequence). V lost 4 bases to trimming and J lost 4 bases; unmatched junction nucleotides: 16. This CDR3 region has 18 residues. Sequenced material: peripheral blood. This TCR came from a woman in her twenties or thirties with COVID-19, enrolled during active disease. This rearrangement joins TRBV7-9 to TRBJ1-1; 9 positions match TRBD1. For the CDR3, the DNA is TGTGCCAGCAGCTCCTCGGGACCAGGGACAGGGCTAATCACTGAAGCTTTCTTT. This gives the protein CASSSSGPGTGLITEAFF.